This entry concerns a single T cell receptor beta chain. Its antigen is not identified. Different DNA sequences within this sample yield the same CDR3. Among the approximately 130 subjects of the validation cohort, separate from the approximately 670-subject first cohort, were the donors. The CDR3 spans 12 residues. Trimming removed 2 bases at V and 5 bases at J, with 7 bases between. The germline gives CDR1 KGHSH, CDR2 LQKENI. This sample was taken from a study of cytomegalovirus exposure and HLA in healthy donors. General study points: Clusters of TCRs from the first cohort tended to co-occur in the roughly 120 validation repertoires (as a later analysis found). The study flagged about 150 TCR beta chains as cytomegalovirus-associated. In vitro checks showed that three CMV-associated chains really do target CMV antigens.

Here immunoSEQ multiplex PCR was the method, and the copy in TCRdb shows in-frame clones only, minus some. Among under 150,000 clones listed, over 75% were seen once. The chain is built from TRBV18 and TRBJ2-7; tentatively, D is TRBD2 (6 bases). The source of this sequence is a young woman in good health and CMV-seropositive. Material: PBMCs. The CDR3 here is CASSPSGDEQYF. The DNA for the CDR3 is TGTGCCAGCTCACCATCGGGGGACGAGCAGTACTTC.